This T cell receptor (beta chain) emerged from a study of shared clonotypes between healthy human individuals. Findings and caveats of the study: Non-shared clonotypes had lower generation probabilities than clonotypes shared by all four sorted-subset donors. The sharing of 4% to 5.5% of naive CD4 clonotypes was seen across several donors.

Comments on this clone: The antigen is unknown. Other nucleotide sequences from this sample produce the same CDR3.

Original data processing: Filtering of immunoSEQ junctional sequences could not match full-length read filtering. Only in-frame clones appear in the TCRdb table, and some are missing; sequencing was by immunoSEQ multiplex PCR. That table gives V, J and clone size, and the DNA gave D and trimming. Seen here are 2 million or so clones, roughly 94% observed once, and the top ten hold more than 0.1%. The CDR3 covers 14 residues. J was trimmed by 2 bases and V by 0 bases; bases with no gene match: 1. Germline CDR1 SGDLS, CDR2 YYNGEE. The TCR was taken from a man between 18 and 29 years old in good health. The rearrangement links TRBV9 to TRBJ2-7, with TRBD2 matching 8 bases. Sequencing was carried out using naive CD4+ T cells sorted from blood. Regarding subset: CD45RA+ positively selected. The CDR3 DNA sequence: TGTGCCAGCAGCGTAGGCGGGGGGACCTACGAGCAGTACTTC. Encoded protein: CASSVGGGTYEQYF. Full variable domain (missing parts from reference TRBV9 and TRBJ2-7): DSGVTQTPKHLITATGQRVTLRCSPRSGDLSVYWYQQSLDQGLQFLIQYYNGEERAKGNILERFSAQQFPDLHSELNLSSLELGDSALYFCASSVGGGTYEQYFGPGTRLTVT.